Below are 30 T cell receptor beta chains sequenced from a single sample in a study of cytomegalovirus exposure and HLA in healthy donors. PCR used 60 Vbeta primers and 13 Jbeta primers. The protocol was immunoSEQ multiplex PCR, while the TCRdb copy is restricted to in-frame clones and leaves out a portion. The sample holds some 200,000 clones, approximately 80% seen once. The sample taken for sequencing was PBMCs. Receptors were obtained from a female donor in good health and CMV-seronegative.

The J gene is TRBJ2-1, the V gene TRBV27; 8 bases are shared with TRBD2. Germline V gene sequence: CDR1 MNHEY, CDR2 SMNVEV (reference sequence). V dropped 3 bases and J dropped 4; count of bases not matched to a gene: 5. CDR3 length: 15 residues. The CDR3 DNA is TGTGCCAGCAGTTTCGGCGGGGGGCGGTACAATGAGCAGTTCTTC. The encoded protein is CASSFGGGRYNEQFF.

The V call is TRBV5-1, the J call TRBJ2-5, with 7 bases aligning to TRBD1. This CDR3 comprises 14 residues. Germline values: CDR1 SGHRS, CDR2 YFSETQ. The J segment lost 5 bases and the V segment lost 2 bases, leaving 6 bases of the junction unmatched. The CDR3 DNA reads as TGCGCCAGCAGCTTCGGGACAGCGAGGGAGACCCAGTACTTC. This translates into CASSFGTARETQYF.

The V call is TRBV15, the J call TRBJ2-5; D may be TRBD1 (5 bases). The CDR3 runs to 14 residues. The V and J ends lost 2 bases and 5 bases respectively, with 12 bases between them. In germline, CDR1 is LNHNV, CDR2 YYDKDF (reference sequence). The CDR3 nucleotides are TGTGCCACCAGCAGACAGGGTTTTGGGGAGACCCAGTACTTC. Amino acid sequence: CATSRQGFGETQYF.

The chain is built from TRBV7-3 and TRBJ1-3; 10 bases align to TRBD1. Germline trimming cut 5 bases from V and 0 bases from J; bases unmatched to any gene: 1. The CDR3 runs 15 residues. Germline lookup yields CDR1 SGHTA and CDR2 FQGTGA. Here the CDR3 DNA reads TGTGCCAGCAGCCGGACAGGGGGCTCTGGAAACACCATATATTTT. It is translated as CASSRTGGSGNTIYF.

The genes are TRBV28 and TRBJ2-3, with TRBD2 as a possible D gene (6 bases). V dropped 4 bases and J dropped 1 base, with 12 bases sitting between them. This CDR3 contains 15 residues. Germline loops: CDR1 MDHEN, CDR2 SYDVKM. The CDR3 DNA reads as TGTGCCAGCAGTTCCCCGTGGGGGGGCACAGATACGCAGTATTTT. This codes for CASSSPWGGTDTQYF.

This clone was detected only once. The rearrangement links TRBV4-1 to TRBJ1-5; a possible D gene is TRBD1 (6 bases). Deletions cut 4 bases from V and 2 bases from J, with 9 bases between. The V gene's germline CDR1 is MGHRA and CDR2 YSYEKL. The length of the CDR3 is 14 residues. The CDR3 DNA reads TGCGCCAGCAGCCCCCGACAGGGCAATCAGCCCCAGCATTTT. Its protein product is CASSPRQGNQPQHF.

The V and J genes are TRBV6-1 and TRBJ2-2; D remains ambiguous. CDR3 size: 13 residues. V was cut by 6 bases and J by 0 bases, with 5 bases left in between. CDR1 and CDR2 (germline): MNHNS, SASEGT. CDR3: CASRSPNTGELFF. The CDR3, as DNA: TGTGCCAGCAGGTCTCCGAACACCGGGGAGCTGTTTTTT.

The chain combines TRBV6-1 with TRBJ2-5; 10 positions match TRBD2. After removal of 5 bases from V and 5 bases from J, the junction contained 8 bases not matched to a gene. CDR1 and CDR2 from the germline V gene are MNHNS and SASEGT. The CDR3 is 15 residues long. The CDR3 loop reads CASSPLAGVQETQYF. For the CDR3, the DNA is TGTGCCAGCAGTCCGCTAGCGGGAGTTCAGGAGACCCAGTACTTC.

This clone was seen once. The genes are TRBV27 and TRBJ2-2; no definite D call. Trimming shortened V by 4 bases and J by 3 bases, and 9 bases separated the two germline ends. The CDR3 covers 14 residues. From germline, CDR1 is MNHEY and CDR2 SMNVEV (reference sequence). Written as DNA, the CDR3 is TGTGCCAGCAGTTCCCTTCAGTACACCGGGGAGCTGTTTTTT. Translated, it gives CASSSLQYTGELFF.

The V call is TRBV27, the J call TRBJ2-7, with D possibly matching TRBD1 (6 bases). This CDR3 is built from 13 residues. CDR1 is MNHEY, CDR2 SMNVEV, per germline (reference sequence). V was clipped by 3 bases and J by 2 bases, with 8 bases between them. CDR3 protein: CASSLPGAYEQYF. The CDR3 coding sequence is TGTGCCAGCAGTTTGCCAGGGGCCTACGAGCAGTACTTC.

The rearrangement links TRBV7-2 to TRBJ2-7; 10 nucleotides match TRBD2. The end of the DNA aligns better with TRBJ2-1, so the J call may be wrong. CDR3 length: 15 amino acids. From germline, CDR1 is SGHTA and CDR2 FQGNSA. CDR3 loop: CASSPPGLANNEQFF. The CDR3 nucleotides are TGTGCCAGCAGCCCGCCGGGACTAGCGAACAATGAGCAGTTCTTC.

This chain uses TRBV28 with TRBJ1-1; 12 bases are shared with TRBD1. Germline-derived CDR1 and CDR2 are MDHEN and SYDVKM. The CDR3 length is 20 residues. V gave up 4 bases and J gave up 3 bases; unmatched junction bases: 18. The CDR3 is CASSSVIGKGTGGWYTEAFF. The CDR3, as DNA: TGTGCCAGCAGTTCTGTTATTGGAAAGGGGACAGGGGGCTGGTACACTGAAGCTTTCTTT.

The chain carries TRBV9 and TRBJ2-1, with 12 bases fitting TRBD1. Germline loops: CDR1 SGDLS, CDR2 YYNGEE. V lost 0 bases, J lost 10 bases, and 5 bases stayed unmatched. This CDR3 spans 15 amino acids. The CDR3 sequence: CASSVAGTGGNEQFF. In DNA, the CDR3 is TGTGCCAGCAGCGTAGCCGGGACAGGGGGCAACGAGCAGTTCTTC. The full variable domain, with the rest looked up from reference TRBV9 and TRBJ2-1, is DSGVTQTPKHLITATGQRVTLRCSPRSGDLSVYWYQQSLDQGLQFLIQYYNGEERAKGNILERFSAQQFPDLHSELNLSSLELGDSALYFCASSVAGTGGNEQFFGPGTRLTVL.

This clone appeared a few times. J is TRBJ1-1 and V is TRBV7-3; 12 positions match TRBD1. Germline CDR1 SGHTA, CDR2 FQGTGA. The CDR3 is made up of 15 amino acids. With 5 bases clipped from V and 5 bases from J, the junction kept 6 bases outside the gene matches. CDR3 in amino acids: CASSPGQGAGTEAFF. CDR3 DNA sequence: TGTGCCAGCAGCCCGGGACAGGGGGCAGGGACTGAAGCTTTCTTT.

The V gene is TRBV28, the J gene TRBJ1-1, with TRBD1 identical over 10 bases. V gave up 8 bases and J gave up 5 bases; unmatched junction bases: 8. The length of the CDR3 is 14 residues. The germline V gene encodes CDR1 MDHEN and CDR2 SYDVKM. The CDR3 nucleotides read TGTGCCAGCGGACAGGGGGGAATTTGGACTGAAGCTTTCTTT. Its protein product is CASGQGGIWTEAFF.

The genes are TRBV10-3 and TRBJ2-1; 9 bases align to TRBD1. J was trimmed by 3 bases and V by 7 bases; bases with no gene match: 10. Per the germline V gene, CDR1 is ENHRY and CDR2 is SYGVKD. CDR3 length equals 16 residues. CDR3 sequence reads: CAITHTATGGYNEQFF. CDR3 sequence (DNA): TGTGCCATCACTCACACTGCGACAGGGGGCTACAATGAGCAGTTCTTC.

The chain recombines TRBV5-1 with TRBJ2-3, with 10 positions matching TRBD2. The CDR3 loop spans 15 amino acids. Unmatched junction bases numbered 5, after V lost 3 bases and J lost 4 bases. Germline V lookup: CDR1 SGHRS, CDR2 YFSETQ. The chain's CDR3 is CASSSLAGRSDTQYF. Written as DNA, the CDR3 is TGCGCCAGCAGCTCACTAGCGGGGAGGTCAGATACGCAGTATTTT.

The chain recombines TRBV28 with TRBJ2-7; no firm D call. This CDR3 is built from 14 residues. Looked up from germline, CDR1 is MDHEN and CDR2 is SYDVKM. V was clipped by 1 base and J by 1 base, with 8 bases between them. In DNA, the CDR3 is TGTGCCAGCAGTTTATCCAGTCGTTCCTACGAGCAGTACTTC. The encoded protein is CASSLSSRSYEQYF.

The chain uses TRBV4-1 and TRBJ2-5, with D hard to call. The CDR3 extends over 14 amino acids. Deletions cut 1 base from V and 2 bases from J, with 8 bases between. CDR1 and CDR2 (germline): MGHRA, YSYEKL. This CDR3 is CASSQVGRQETQYF. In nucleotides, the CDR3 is TGCGCCAGCAGCCAAGTCGGCAGGCAAGAGACCCAGTACTTC.

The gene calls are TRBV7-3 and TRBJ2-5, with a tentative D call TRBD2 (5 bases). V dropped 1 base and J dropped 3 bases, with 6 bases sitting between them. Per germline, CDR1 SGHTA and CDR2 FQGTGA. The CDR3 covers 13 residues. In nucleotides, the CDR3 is TGTGCCAGCAGCTTAAGGCGGGAAGAGACCCAGTACTTC. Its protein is CASSLRREETQYF. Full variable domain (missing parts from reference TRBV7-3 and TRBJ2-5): GAGVSQTPSNKVTEKGKYVELRCDPISGHTALYWYRQSLGQGPEFLIYFQGTGAADDSGLPNDRFFAVRPEGSVSTLKIQRTERGDSAVYLCASSLRREETQYFGPGTRLLVL.

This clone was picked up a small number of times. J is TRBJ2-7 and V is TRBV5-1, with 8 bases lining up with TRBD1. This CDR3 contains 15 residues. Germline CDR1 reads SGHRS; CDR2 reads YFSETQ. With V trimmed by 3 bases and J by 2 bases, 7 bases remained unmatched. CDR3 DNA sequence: TGCGCCAGCAGCTCCCGACAGGGGATAGCCTACGAGCAGTACTTC. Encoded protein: CASSSRQGIAYEQYF. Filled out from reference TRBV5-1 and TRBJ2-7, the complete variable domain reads KAGVTQTPRYLIKTRGQQVTLSCSPISGHRSVSWYQQTPGQGLQFLFEYFSETQRNKGNFPGRFSGRQFSNSRSEMNVSTLELGDSALYLCASSSRQGIAYEQYFGPGTRLTVT.

The CDR3 DNA sequence: TGCGCCTCAAGGGACAGGGAGGGTGAGCAGTACTTC. Amino acids: CASRDREGEQYF. The rearrangement uses TRBV5-1 and TRBJ2-7, with 9 bases fitting TRBD1. The CDR3 extends over 12 amino acids. After removal of 10 bases from V and 7 bases from J, the junction contained 9 bases not matched to a gene. CDR1 and CDR2 from the germline V gene are SGHRS and YFSETQ.

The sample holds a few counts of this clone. CDR3 bases: TGTGCCTGGAGTGTACGTCGCAGTAACTATGGCTACACCTTC. The encoded protein is CAWSVRRSNYGYTF. The chain recombines TRBV30 with TRBJ1-2; D is undetermined. V lost 0 bases to trimming and J lost 1 base, with 9 bases between them. Germline CDR1 and CDR2: GTSNPN and SVGIG (reference sequence). The CDR3 loop spans 14 amino acids.

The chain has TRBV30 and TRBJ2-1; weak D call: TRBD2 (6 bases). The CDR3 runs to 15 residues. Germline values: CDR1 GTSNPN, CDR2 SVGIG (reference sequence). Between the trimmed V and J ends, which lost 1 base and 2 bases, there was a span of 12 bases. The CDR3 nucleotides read TGTGCCTGGAGTGACCGGGACTTCGCCTACAATGAGCAGTTCTTC. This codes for CAWSDRDFAYNEQFF.

The CDR3 nucleotides are TGTGCCAGCAGCCCCCAGGGGAGGGGGAATGAGCAGTTCTTC. The encoded protein is CASSPQGRGNEQFF. This rearrangement joins TRBV9 to TRBJ2-1; D might be TRBD2 (7 bases). CDR3 size: 14 residues. V was cut by 4 bases and J by 7 bases, with 15 bases left in between. Per germline, CDR1 SGDLS and CDR2 YYNGEE.

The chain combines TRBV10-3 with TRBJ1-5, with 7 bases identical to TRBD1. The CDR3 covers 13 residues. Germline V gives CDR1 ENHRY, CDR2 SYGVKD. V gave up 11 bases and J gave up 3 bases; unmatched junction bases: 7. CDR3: CAVTGDNNQPQHF. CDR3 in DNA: TGTGCCGTAACAGGGGACAACAATCAGCCCCAGCATTTT.

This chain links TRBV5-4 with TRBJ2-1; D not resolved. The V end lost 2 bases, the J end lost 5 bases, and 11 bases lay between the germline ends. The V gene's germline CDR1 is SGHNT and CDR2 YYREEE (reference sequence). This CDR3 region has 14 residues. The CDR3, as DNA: TGTGCCAGCAGCTTATCGGGTTACGACAATGAGCAGTTCTTC. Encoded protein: CASSLSGYDNEQFF.

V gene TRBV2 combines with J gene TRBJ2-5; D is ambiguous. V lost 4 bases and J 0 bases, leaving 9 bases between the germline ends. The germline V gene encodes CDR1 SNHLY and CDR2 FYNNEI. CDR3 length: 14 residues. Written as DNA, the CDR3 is TGTGCCAGCAGTGGTGGAGTGTACCAAGAGACCCAGTACTTC. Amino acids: CASSGGVYQETQYF.

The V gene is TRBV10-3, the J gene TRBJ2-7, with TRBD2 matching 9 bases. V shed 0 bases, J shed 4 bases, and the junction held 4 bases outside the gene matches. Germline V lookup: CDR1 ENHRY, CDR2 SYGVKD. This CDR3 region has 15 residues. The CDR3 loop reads CAISESGSGSYEQYF. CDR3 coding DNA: TGTGCCATCAGTGAGTCGGGTAGCGGGAGTTACGAGCAGTACTTC.

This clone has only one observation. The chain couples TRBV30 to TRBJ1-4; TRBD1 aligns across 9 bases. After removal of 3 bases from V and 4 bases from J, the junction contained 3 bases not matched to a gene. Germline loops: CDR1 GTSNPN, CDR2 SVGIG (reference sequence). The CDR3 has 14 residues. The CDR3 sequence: CAWSGTGYNEKLFF. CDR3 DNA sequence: TGTGCCTGGAGCGGGACAGGGTATAATGAAAAACTGTTTTTT.